This T cell receptor beta chain was found in a study of T-cell memory formation after mild COVID-19. Turning to the study itself: Clusters of TCRs were largely donor specific. Study observations and caveats: Later expanders leaned toward CD4+, whereas clones contracting from day 15 to 85 were balanced CD4/CD8. Memory from before infection featured some responding clones, which suggests cross-reactive memory joined. Clones which contracted sat mainly in CM and EM if CD4+, and in EMRA if CD8+.

Using its own MiXCR run on the 5' RACE reads, TCRdb lists one record per CDR3 protein. The sample shows 350,000 to 500,000 distinct CDR3 sequences, roughly 20% of them seen only once. This clonotype was seen more than once but under ten times. Its antigen is not identified. The clonotype originates from an adult woman who had mild COVID-19 (a few samples of this study predate the infection). Cell type and time point are not known. Source material: PBMCs or a T cell subset sorted from them (not recorded which).

The CDR3 bases are TGTGCCAGCAGTAGGGCGGTAGGAAACACCATATATTTT. It codes for CASSRAVGNTIYF. The chain combines TRBV7-6 with TRBJ1-3; D gene unclear. This CDR3 spans 13 amino acids. CDR1 SGHVS and CDR2 FNYEAQ come from the germline V gene. V lost 6 bases and J 4 bases, leaving 10 bases between the germline ends.